This T cell receptor beta chain was obtained from a study of blood T cell repertoires in COVID-19. Study as a whole: Spain, Italy and the United States supplied samples that represented acute and convalescent COVID-19. Nucleic acid was either cDNA or gDNA, and it came from T cells, B-cell-depleted T cells, or PBMCs.

The V segment lost 0 bases and the J segment 5 bases; nucleotides outside the gene matches: 14. CDR1 SGHRS and CDR2 YFSETQ come from the germline V gene. The CDR3 is made up of 18 amino acids. The table came from immunoSEQ multiplex PCR; TCRdb's copy has only in-frame clones and leaves some out. The table has around 250,000 clones, almost 85% seen once. Participant-reported clinical history was the basis for cohort assignment. This clone has only one observation. Material: PBMCs or T cells enriched from blood (not recorded which). The chain couples TRBV5-1 to TRBJ2-1, with TRBD1 matching 7 bases. The clonotype comes from a woman aged 45-60 years with acute COVID-19. CDR3 sequence (DNA): TGCGCCAGCAGCTTGGGGATCGGTTTCCAGACAGGGAACAATGAGCAGTTCTTC. This encodes CASSLGIGFQTGNNEQFF.